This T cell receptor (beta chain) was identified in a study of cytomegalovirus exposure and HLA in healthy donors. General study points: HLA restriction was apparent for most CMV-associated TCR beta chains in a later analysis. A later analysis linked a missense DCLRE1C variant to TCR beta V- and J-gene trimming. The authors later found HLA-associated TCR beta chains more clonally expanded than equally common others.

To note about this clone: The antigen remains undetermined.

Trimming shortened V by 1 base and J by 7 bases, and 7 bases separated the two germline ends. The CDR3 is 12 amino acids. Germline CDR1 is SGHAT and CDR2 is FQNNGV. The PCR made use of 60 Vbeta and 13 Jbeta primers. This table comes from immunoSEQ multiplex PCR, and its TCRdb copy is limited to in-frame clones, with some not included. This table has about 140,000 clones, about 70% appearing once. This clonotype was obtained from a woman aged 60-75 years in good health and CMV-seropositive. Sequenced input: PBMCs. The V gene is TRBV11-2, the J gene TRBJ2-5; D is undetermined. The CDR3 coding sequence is TGTGCCAGCAGCTTAGCTCTCGGGACCCAGTACTTC. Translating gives CASSLALGTQYF.